The rows below give T cell receptor beta chains drawn from one sample of a study of T-cell memory formation after mild COVID-19. TCRdb recomputed calls from the 5' RACE reads with MiXCR, one row per CDR3 protein. The table shows hundreds of thousands of distinct CDR3 sequences, with roughly 17% occurring only once. Sample: PBMCs or a T cell subset sorted from them (not recorded which). The source of these receptors is a man in his late teens or twenties who had mild COVID-19 (a few samples of this study predate the infection). Cell type and time point are not known. CDR3s include the opening cysteine and the closing phenylalanine or tryptophan. A D gene is named only where the DNA matches it firmly. A row's size may be missing; if present it is once, few, many or a size class.

d_call: TRBD2
v_call: TRBV5-1
clone_size: many
j_call: TRBJ2-3
cdr3_nt: TGCGCCAGCTGCGTAGCGGGGGGGCAAAATACGCAGTATTTT
cdr3_aa: CASCVAGGQNTQYF

d_call: -
v_call: TRBV20-1
clone_size: -
j_call: TRBJ2-6
cdr3_nt: TGCAGTGCTAGGGAGAGCTCTGGGGCCAACGTCCTGACTTTC
cdr3_aa: CSARESSGANVLTF

d_call: -
v_call: TRBV5-4
clone_size: -
j_call: TRBJ2-1
cdr3_nt: TGTGCCAGCAGCTCCCCTGAGTCCAATGAGCAGTTCTTC
cdr3_aa: CASSSPESNEQFF

d_call: -
v_call: TRBV7-2
clone_size: many
j_call: TRBJ2-3
cdr3_nt: TGTGCCAGCAGCTTACAGGCTAGTGCAGATACGCAGTATTTT
cdr3_aa: CASSLQASADTQYF

d_call: -
v_call: TRBV11-1
clone_size: few
j_call: TRBJ2-3
cdr3_nt: TGTGCCAGCAGCCCCCGGGTGAGTGGGACCACAGATACGCAGTATTTT
cdr3_aa: CASSPRVSGTTDTQYF

d_call: -
v_call: TRBV12-3/TRBV12-4
clone_size: many
j_call: TRBJ2-2
cdr3_nt: TGTGCCAGCAGTTTGTACAGGGAGGACGGGGAGCTGTTTTTT
cdr3_aa: CASSLYREDGELFF

d_call: -
v_call: TRBV7-9
clone_size: few
j_call: TRBJ2-3
cdr3_nt: TGTGCCAGCAGCCAAACAGGGTCGAGCACAGATACGCAGTATTTT
cdr3_aa: CASSQTGSSTDTQYF

d_call: TRBD1
v_call: TRBV15
clone_size: many
j_call: TRBJ1-2
cdr3_nt: TGTGCCACCAGCAAAAGGGGACAGGTCTATGGCTACACCTTC
cdr3_aa: CATSKRGQVYGYTF

d_call: -
v_call: TRBV21-1
clone_size: few
j_call: TRBJ2-2
cdr3_nt: TGTGCCAGCAGCAAAGTTCAGGCGGGGGCCGGGGAGCTGTTTTTT
cdr3_aa: CASSKVQAGAGELFF

d_call: TRBD2
v_call: TRBV5-1
clone_size: -
j_call: TRBJ2-3
cdr3_nt: TGCGCCAGCAGCGCTACAACTAGCGGAAGCACAGATACGCAGTATTTT
cdr3_aa: CASSATTSGSTDTQYF

d_call: -
v_call: TRBV6-5
clone_size: -
j_call: TRBJ2-5
cdr3_nt: TGTGCCAGCAGTTACGGGACCGTGGGGCAAGAGACCCAGTACTTC
cdr3_aa: CASSYGTVGQETQYF

d_call: -
v_call: TRBV6-1
clone_size: few
j_call: TRBJ2-2
cdr3_nt: TGTGCCAGCAGTGAAGTCCCCAGCGGGGAGCTGTTTTTT
cdr3_aa: CASSEVPSGELFF

d_call: TRBD2
v_call: TRBV7-6
clone_size: -
j_call: TRBJ2-5
cdr3_nt: TGTGCCAGCAGCAAGGGACTACAAGAGACCCAGTACTTC
cdr3_aa: CASSKGLQETQYF

d_call: TRBD1
v_call: TRBV12-3/TRBV12-4
clone_size: few
j_call: TRBJ1-2
cdr3_nt: TGTGCCAGCAACCTACAGGGGGCGGCGGATGGCTACACCTTC
cdr3_aa: CASNLQGAADGYTF

d_call: -
v_call: TRBV11-1
clone_size: few
j_call: TRBJ1-5
cdr3_nt: TGTGCCAGCAGCTTTCCCCATCAGCCCCAGCATTTT
cdr3_aa: CASSFPHQPQHF

d_call: -
v_call: TRBV7-9
clone_size: -
j_call: TRBJ1-3
cdr3_nt: TGTGCCAGCAGCACCCCCGCCGGCAGGGAGATTATATATGAAGCATGGGGAAACACCATATATTTT
cdr3_aa: CASSTPAGREIIYEAWGNTIYF

d_call: -
v_call: TRBV14
clone_size: few
j_call: TRBJ2-2
cdr3_nt: TGTGCCAGCAGCCCACAAGCGGTAGCGAACACCGGGGAGCTGTTTTTT
cdr3_aa: CASSPQAVANTGELFF

d_call: -
v_call: TRBV7-9
clone_size: -
j_call: TRBJ1-4
cdr3_nt: TGTGCCAGCAGCTATCGGTGGGGGGAAGGAAAACTGTTTTTT
cdr3_aa: CASSYRWGEGKLFF

d_call: TRBD1
v_call: TRBV7-2
clone_size: many
j_call: TRBJ1-1
cdr3_nt: TGTGCCAGCACCATGAGGACAGGGAACACTGAAGCTTTCTTT
cdr3_aa: CASTMRTGNTEAFF

d_call: TRBD2
v_call: TRBV5-4
clone_size: few
j_call: TRBJ2-2
cdr3_nt: TGTGCCAGCAGCCCAGTAGCGGGGTCGGCCGGGGAGCTGTTTTTT
cdr3_aa: CASSPVAGSAGELFF

d_call: -
v_call: TRBV29-1
clone_size: few
j_call: TRBJ1-2
cdr3_nt: TGCAGCGTTGCCCAGGTCTCTAGCTATGGCTACACCTTC
cdr3_aa: CSVAQVSSYGYTF

d_call: -
v_call: TRBV6-2/TRBV6-3
clone_size: few
j_call: TRBJ2-1
cdr3_nt: TGTGCCAGCACAGTCCACTCCTACAATGAGCAGTTCTTC
cdr3_aa: CASTVHSYNEQFF

d_call: -
v_call: TRBV28
clone_size: -
j_call: TRBJ2-2
cdr3_nt: TGTGCCAGCAGTTTTCGAGGGAAGGAGCTGTTTTTT
cdr3_aa: CASSFRGKELFF

d_call: TRBD2
v_call: TRBV29-1
clone_size: few
j_call: TRBJ2-1
cdr3_nt: TGCAGCGTTGAAGAACTAGCGGAGCGGGTAGACAATGAGCAGTTCTTC
cdr3_aa: CSVEELAERVDNEQFF

d_call: -
v_call: TRBV12-3/TRBV12-4
clone_size: -
j_call: TRBJ2-3
cdr3_nt: TGTGCCAGCAGTCCCGGGATTCGGGGCACAGATACGCAGTATTTT
cdr3_aa: CASSPGIRGTDTQYF

d_call: -
v_call: TRBV7-8
clone_size: -
j_call: TRBJ2-5
cdr3_nt: TGTGCCAGCAGCTTAAGGACCGCGGGTGGCGAGACCCAGTACTTC
cdr3_aa: CASSLRTAGGETQYF

d_call: -
v_call: TRBV4-2
clone_size: few
j_call: TRBJ2-3
cdr3_nt: TGTGCCAGCAGCCAGGGTCACCCTGCCACAGATACGCAGTATTTT
cdr3_aa: CASSQGHPATDTQYF

d_call: -
v_call: TRBV12-3/TRBV12-4
clone_size: few
j_call: TRBJ2-2
cdr3_nt: TGTGCCAGCAGTAACTTCAGGGGAGGGACCGGGGAGCTGTTTTTT
cdr3_aa: CASSNFRGGTGELFF

d_call: TRBD1
v_call: TRBV7-9
clone_size: few
j_call: TRBJ2-3
cdr3_nt: TGTGCCAGCAGCCAAGGACAGGGAGCCGATACGCAGTATTTT
cdr3_aa: CASSQGQGADTQYF

d_call: TRBD2
v_call: TRBV7-2
clone_size: -
j_call: TRBJ2-3
cdr3_nt: TGTGCCAGCAGCCTACCGACTAGCGGGGGGCCCACAGATACGCAGTATTTT
cdr3_aa: CASSLPTSGGPTDTQYF

d_call: TRBD1
v_call: TRBV11-3
clone_size: -
j_call: TRBJ2-5
cdr3_nt: TGTGCCAGCAGCTTAGGTGACAGGGGTGGGACCCAGTACTTC
cdr3_aa: CASSLGDRGGTQYF

d_call: -
v_call: TRBV7-9
clone_size: -
j_call: TRBJ1-6
cdr3_nt: TGTGCCAGCAGCTTCGGCGCGACAAATAATTCACCCCTCCACTTT
cdr3_aa: CASSFGATNNSPLHF

d_call: -
v_call: TRBV4-1
clone_size: -
j_call: TRBJ1-2
cdr3_nt: TGCGCCAGCAGCCAAGTCGTCGGCCCTGATAACTATGGCTACACCTTC
cdr3_aa: CASSQVVGPDNYGYTF

d_call: TRBD1
v_call: TRBV6-2/TRBV6-3
clone_size: few
j_call: TRBJ1-5
cdr3_nt: TGTGCCAGCAGTTACTTGGACAGGGTTGGCCAGCCCCAGCATTTT
cdr3_aa: CASSYLDRVGQPQHF

d_call: TRBD1
v_call: TRBV13
clone_size: -
j_call: TRBJ2-6
cdr3_nt: TGTGCCAGCAGCCTGGGACAGGAAATCTCTGGGGCCAACGTCCTGACTTTC
cdr3_aa: CASSLGQEISGANVLTF

d_call: -
v_call: TRBV6-6
clone_size: few
j_call: TRBJ2-6
cdr3_nt: TGTGCCAGCAGTTACATGTCTGGGGCCAACGTCCTGACTTTC
cdr3_aa: CASSYMSGANVLTF

d_call: -
v_call: TRBV7-2
clone_size: few
j_call: TRBJ2-7
cdr3_nt: TGTGCCAGCAGCTGGTGGCTGGGCTACGAGCAGTACTTC
cdr3_aa: CASSWWLGYEQYF